This is a list of T cell receptor beta chains from one sample in a study of cytomegalovirus exposure and HLA in healthy donors. Libraries were prepared by immunoSEQ multiplex PCR; TCRdb keeps only in-frame clonotypes and omits some of them. The sample carries under 130,000 clones, roughly 69% recorded once. The specimen sequenced was PBMCs. These receptors all come from a man aged 50-59 years in good health and CMV-seropositive. The CDR3 runs from the conserved cysteine through the conserved F or W. A D gene is named only where the DNA matches it firmly. Clone size is shown for a subset of rows, as once, few, many or a class of expanded clone.

v_call,d_call,cdr3_length,j_call,clone_size,cdr3_aa,cdr3_nt
TRBV7-9,-,14,TRBJ2-7,once,CASSPPSSTHEQYF,TGTGCCAGCAGCCCGCCGTCCAGTACCCACGAGCAGTACTTC
TRBV5-1,-,12,TRBJ2-3,-,CASSVNTDTQYF,TGCGCCAGCAGTGTAAATACAGATACGCAGTATTTT
TRBV5-1,-,14,TRBJ2-5,-,CASSSLALQETQYF,TGCGCCAGCAGCTCATTGGCTTTACAAGAGACCCAGTACTTC
TRBV5-6,-,15,TRBJ1-1,-,CASSAPHSQGSEAFF,TGTGCCAGCAGCGCCCCACATTCACAGGGATCTGAAGCTTTCTTT
TRBV27,-,15,TRBJ1-1,once,CASSPGGGLNTEAFF,TGTGCCAGCAGTCCGGGGGGGGGACTGAACACTGAAGCTTTCTTT
TRBV6-1,TRBD1,14,TRBJ2-2,-,CASSVTGDAGELFF,TGTGCCAGCAGTGTAACAGGGGACGCCGGGGAGCTGTTTTTT
TRBV6-1,TRBD2,15,TRBJ2-7,-,CASSGGGDVSYEQYF,TGTGCCAGCAGTGGGGGGGGAGACGTTTCCTACGAGCAGTACTTC
TRBV10-1,TRBD1,15,TRBJ2-5,-,CASSESMDREETQYF,TGCGCCAGCAGTGAGTCGATGGACAGGGAGGAGACCCAGTACTTC
TRBV21-1,-,15,TRBJ2-5,-,CASSRTDRIQETQYF,TGTGCCAGCAGCAGAACCGACAGGATCCAAGAGACCCAGTACTTC
TRBV5-1,TRBD1,19,TRBJ2-6,-,CASSSDRGRSGTGANVLTF,TGCGCCAGCAGCTCAGACAGGGGTCGATCAGGTACTGGGGCCAACGTCCTGACTTTC
TRBV7-2,-,14,TRBJ2-7,-,CASSLESELYEQYF,TGTGCCAGCAGCTTAGAATCGGAGCTCTACGAGCAGTACTTC
TRBV19,-,18,TRBJ1-1,-,CASSIDLGARGTNTEAFF,TGTGCCAGTAGTATAGATCTGGGGGCCCGGGGCACGAACACTGAAGCTTTCTTT
TRBV28,-,17,TRBJ2-5,-,CASSPYVNVAVQETQYF,TGTGCCAGCAGTCCGTACGTAAATGTGGCAGTCCAAGAGACCCAGTACTTC
TRBV15,-,14,TRBJ1-1,-,CATSRGNREPEAFF,TGTGCCACCAGCAGAGGAAACAGGGAGCCTGAAGCTTTCTTT
TRBV5-6,-,13,TRBJ1-2,-,CASSLVVSRGYTF,TGTGCCAGCAGCTTGGTGGTATCGCGGGGCTACACCTTC
TRBV19,-,11,TRBJ2-1,-,CASKEGSEQFF,TGTGCCAGTAAAGAGGGCTCGGAGCAGTTCTTC
TRBV2,TRBD2,17,TRBJ2-1,-,CASSEDGGRRSYNEQFF,TGTGCCAGCAGTGAAGATGGCGGGAGGAGATCCTACAATGAGCAGTTCTTC
TRBV6-1,TRBD1,15,TRBJ2-7,-,CASSKGDRGSYEQYF,TGTGCCAGCAGTAAGGGGGACAGGGGCTCCTACGAGCAGTACTTC
TRBV6-5,TRBD2,14,TRBJ2-5,-,CASGRDYGIGTQYF,TGTGCCAGCGGAAGGGACTACGGGATCGGGACCCAGTACTTC
TRBV2,TRBD2,17,TRBJ2-2,-,CASTGTSGGAGTGELFF,TGTGCCAGCACTGGGACTAGCGGGGGGGCCGGAACCGGGGAGCTGTTTTTT
TRBV19,-,14,TRBJ1-2,-,CASSIYPDSNGYTF,TGTGCCAGCAGTATATATCCGGACAGTAATGGCTACACCTTC
TRBV5-1,-,14,TRBJ2-5,-,CASSPGAGEETQYF,TGCGCCAGCAGCCCTGGCGCAGGGGAAGAGACCCAGTACTTC
TRBV7-2,-,12,TRBJ2-7,-,CASSLDFQEQYF,TGTGCCAGCAGCCTAGATTTCCAGGAGCAGTACTTC
TRBV10-3,-,13,TRBJ1-1,-,CAISDGGSTEAFF,TGTGCCATCAGTGACGGAGGCAGCACTGAAGCTTTCTTT
TRBV11-3,-,13,TRBJ2-2,few,CASSPQRTGELFF,TGTGCCAGCAGCCCACAGCGGACCGGGGAGCTGTTTTTT
TRBV15,-,12,TRBJ2-3,-,CATSRNSLTQYF,TGTGCCACCAGCAGAAACTCTCTTACGCAGTATTTT
TRBV6-5,TRBD1,14,TRBJ1-4,-,CASSPGGEGEKLFF,TGTGCCAGCAGCCCAGGGGGCGAAGGTGAAAAACTGTTTTTT
TRBV25-1,TRBD1,14,TRBJ2-1,once,CASSEYKQGNEQFF,TGTGCCAGCAGTGAATATAAACAGGGGAATGAGCAGTTCTTC
TRBV10-3,-,13,TRBJ2-1,few,CAIRYRAYNEQFF,TGTGCCATCAGGTACAGGGCCTACAATGAGCAGTTCTTC
TRBV27,TRBD1,16,TRBJ2-3,-,CASRPEGQGSTDTQYF,TGTGCCAGCAGGCCCGAAGGACAGGGAAGCACAGATACGCAGTATTTT
TRBV4-1,TRBD1,16,TRBJ1-5,-,CASSQGQGIDNQPQHF,TGCGCCAGCAGCCAAGGACAGGGAATTGACAATCAGCCCCAGCATTTT